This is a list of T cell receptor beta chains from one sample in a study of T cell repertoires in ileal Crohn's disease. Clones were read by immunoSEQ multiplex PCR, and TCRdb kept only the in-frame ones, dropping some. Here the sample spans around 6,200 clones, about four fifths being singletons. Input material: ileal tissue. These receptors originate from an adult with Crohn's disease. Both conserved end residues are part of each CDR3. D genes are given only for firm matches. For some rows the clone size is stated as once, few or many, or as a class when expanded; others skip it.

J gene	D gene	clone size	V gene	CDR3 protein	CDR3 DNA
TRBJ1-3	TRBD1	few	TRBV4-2	CASSPTGTGSRHSGNTIYF	TGTGCCAGCAGCCCTACCGGGACAGGGTCTAGGCACTCTGGAAACACCATATATTTT
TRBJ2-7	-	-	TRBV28	CASSSRGGRSYEQYF	TGTGCCAGCAGCTCAAGGGGGGGCAGGAGCTACGAGCAGTACTTC
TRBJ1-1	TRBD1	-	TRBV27	CASSPRGQMNTEAFF	TGTGCCAGCAGTCCGAGGGGACAGATGAACACTGAAGCTTTCTTT
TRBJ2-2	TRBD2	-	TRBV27	CATRTSGTGELFF	TGTGCCACCCGGACTAGCGGGACCGGGGAGCTGTTTTTT
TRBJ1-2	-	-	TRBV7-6	CASSLETGSHYGYTF	TGTGCCAGCAGCTTAGAAACAGGGAGTCACTATGGCTACACCTTC
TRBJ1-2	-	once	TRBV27	CASSSDRSANYGYTF	TGTGCCAGCAGTTCAGACAGATCAGCTAACTATGGCTACACCTTC
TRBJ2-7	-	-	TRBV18	CASSLGTSSSYEQYF	TGTGCCAGCTCACTGGGGACTTCAAGCTCCTACGAGCAGTACTTC
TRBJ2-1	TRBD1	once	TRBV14	CASSQERGLGQFF	TGTGCCAGCAGCCAAGAAAGGGGGCTCGGGCAGTTCTTC
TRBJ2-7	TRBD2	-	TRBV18	CASSPGLAGIEQYF	TGTGCCAGCTCACCGGGACTAGCGGGCATTGAGCAGTACTTC
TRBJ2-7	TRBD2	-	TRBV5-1	CASSKDSGSIDEQYF	TGCGCCAGCAGCAAGGACAGCGGGAGTATTGACGAGCAGTACTTC
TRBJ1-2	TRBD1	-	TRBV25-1	CASSVGQGRGGYTF	TGTGCCAGCAGTGTGGGACAGGGCCGAGGAGGCTACACCTTC
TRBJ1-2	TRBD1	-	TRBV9	CASSVGILGQGEGYTF	TGTGCCAGCAGCGTAGGGATATTGGGACAGGGGGAAGGCTACACCTTC
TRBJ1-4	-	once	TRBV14	CASSRLGRGTNEKLFF	TGTGCCAGCAGCCGACTGGGGCGGGGGACTAATGAAAAACTGTTTTTT
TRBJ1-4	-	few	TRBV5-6	CASSSQGSTNEKLFF	TGTGCCAGCAGCTCACAGGGTTCCACTAATGAAAAACTGTTTTTT
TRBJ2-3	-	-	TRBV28	CASSPTSTDTQYF	TGTGCCAGCAGTCCTACTAGCACAGATACGCAGTATTTT
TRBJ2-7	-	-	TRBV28	CASSLNAGQRMGEQYF	TGTGCCAGCAGTTTAAACGCGGGACAGCGGATGGGGGAGCAGTACTTC
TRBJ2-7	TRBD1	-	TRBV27	CASTKRQGHYEQYF	TGTGCCAGCACCAAACGACAGGGACACTACGAGCAGTACTTC
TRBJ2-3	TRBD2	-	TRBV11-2	CASSLKGLAPDTQYF	TGTGCCAGCAGCTTAAAGGGACTAGCGCCTGATACGCAGTATTTT
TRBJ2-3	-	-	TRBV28	CASRTYRDTDTQYF	TGTGCCAGCAGGACTTACAGGGACACAGATACGCAGTATTTT
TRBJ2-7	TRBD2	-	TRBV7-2	CASSRGGLAGVYEQYF	TGTGCCAGCAGCCGAGGAGGGCTAGCGGGAGTCTACGAGCAGTACTTC
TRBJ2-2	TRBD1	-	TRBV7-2	CASSLRTGEYTGELFF	TGTGCCAGCAGCTTAAGAACAGGGGAGTACACCGGGGAGCTGTTTTTT
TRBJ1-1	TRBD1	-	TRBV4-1	CASSLGQGFYRDTEAFF	TGCGCCAGCAGCCTCGGACAGGGGTTTTATAGAGACACTGAAGCTTTCTTT
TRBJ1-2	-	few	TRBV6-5	CASSASRDTYGYTF	TGTGCCAGCAGCGCCAGCAGGGACACCTATGGCTACACCTTC
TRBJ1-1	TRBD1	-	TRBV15	CATSRVGTGGPNTEAFF	TGTGCCACCAGCAGAGTAGGGACAGGGGGCCCAAACACTGAAGCTTTCTTT
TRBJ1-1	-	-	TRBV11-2	CASSLSRGGQMNTEAFF	TGTGCCAGCAGCTTAAGTAGAGGGGGACAAATGAACACTGAAGCTTTCTTT
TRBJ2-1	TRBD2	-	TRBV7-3	CASSPTSGSYNEQFF	TGTGCCAGCAGCCCCACTAGCGGGTCCTACAATGAGCAGTTCTTC
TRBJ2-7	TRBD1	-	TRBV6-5	CASSYSKGQGGYEQYF	TGTGCCAGCAGTTACTCGAAGGGACAGGGGGGCTACGAGCAGTACTTC
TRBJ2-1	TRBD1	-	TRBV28	CASSGTGRVNEQFF	TGTGCCAGCAGTGGGACAGGGAGAGTGAATGAGCAGTTCTTC
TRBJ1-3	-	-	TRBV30	CAWMFPSGNTIYF	TGTGCCTGGATGTTTCCATCTGGAAACACCATATATTTT
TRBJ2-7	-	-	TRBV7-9	CASSLENGEQYF	TGTGCCAGCAGCTTAGAGAACGGGGAGCAGTACTTC
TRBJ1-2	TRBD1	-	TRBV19	CATRTGDDGYTF	TGTGCCACCCGGACAGGGGACGATGGCTACACCTTC
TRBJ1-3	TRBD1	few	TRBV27	CASSLQGAGNTIYF	TGTGCCAGCAGTCTTCAGGGGGCTGGAAACACCATATATTTT
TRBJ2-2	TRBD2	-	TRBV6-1	CASSERLAGVANTGELFF	TGTGCCAGCAGTGAAAGGCTAGCGGGAGTCGCGAACACCGGGGAGCTGTTTTTT
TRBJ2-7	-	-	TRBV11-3	CASSSSGSYEQYF	TGTGCCAGCAGCTCCTCAGGGTCCTACGAGCAGTACTTC
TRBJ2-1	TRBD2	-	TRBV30	CAWSVRSGGPNEQFF	TGTGCCTGGAGTGTCCGTAGCGGGGGGCCAAATGAGCAGTTCTTC
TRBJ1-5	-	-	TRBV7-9	CASSYGDQPQHF	TGTGCCAGCAGCTACGGAGATCAGCCCCAGCATTTT
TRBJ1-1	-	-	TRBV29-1	CSVQGSHIEAFF	TGCAGCGTTCAGGGGTCTCACATTGAAGCTTTCTTT
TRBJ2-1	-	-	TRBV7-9	CASSLLAPGYEQFF	TGTGCCAGCAGCTTACTAGCGCCAGGCTATGAGCAGTTCTTC
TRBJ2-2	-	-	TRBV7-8	CASSSHYGTLNTGELFF	TGTGCCAGCAGCTCACATTACGGGACTCTGAACACCGGGGAGCTGTTTTTT
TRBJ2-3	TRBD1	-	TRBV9	CASSADRDRAGLHTDTQYF	TGTGCCAGCAGCGCGGATAGGGACAGAGCTGGCCTACACACAGATACGCAGTATTTT
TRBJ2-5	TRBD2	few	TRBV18	CASSPMASGLQETQYF	TGTGCCAGCTCACCAATGGCTAGCGGGCTCCAAGAGACCCAGTACTTC
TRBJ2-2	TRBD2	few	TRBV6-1	CASSDGIAGGTGELFF	TGTGCCAGCAGTGATGGTATAGCGGGAGGCACCGGGGAGCTGTTTTTT
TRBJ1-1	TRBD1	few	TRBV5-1	CASSQNPGGTGNTEAFF	TGCGCCAGCAGCCAAAACCCAGGCGGGACAGGAAACACTGAAGCTTTCTTT
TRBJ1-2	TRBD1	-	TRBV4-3	CASSQELRQGAHGYTF	TGCGCCAGCAGCCAAGAGCTCCGGCAGGGGGCGCATGGCTACACCTTC
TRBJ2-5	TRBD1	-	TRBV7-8	CASSFADRGRWETQYF	TGTGCCAGCAGCTTCGCGGACAGGGGGCGCTGGGAGACCCAGTACTTC
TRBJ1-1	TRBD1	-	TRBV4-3	CASGGTDTEAFF	TGCGCCAGCGGCGGGACAGACACTGAAGCTTTCTTT
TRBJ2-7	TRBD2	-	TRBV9	CASSAQLAGGLYEQYF	TGTGCCAGCAGCGCCCAACTAGCGGGAGGGCTATACGAGCAGTACTTC
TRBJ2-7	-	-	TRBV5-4	CASSLATAYEQYF	TGTGCCAGCAGCCTAGCTACAGCCTACGAGCAGTACTTC
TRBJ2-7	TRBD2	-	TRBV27	CASSRRIIAGATYEQYF	TGTGCCAGCAGTCGACGTATAATAGCGGGAGCGACTTACGAGCAGTACTTC
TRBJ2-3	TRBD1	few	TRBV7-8	CASSLSGQGTDTQYF	TGTGCCAGCAGCTTGTCCGGACAGGGGACAGATACGCAGTATTTT
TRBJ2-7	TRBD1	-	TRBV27	CASRPTGTGSSYEQYF	TGTGCCAGCAGGCCTACCGGGACAGGGAGCTCCTACGAGCAGTACTTC
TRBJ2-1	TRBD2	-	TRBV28	CASSLWGATSGHNEQFF	TGTGCCAGCAGTTTATGGGGGGCGACTAGCGGCCACAATGAGCAGTTCTTC
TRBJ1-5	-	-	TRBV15	CATSRGGGTAASQPQHF	TGTGCCACCAGCAGAGGAGGAGGGACGGCCGCGTCTCAGCCCCAGCATTTT
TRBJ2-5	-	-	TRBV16	CASSQEVRGPQETQYF	TGTGCCAGCAGCCAAGAGGTGCGGGGCCCCCAAGAGACCCAGTACTTC
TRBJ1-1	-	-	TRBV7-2	CASGLRTFNTEAFF	TGTGCCAGCGGACTAAGAACCTTCAACACTGAAGCTTTCTTT
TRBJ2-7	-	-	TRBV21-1	CASSKLKMVAGAFYEQYF	TGTGCCAGCAGCAAACTCAAAATGGTAGCGGGAGCCTTTTACGAGCAGTACTTC
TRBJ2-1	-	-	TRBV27	CASSFRGPSSYNEQFF	TGTGCCAGCAGTTTTAGGGGTCCGAGCTCCTACAATGAGCAGTTCTTC
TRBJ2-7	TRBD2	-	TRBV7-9	CASSLRGGASYEQYF	TGTGCCAGCAGCCTAAGGGGAGGGGCCTCCTACGAGCAGTACTTC
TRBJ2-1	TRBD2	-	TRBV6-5	CASSYPSGRNEQFF	TGTGCCAGCAGTTACCCTAGCGGGAGAAATGAGCAGTTCTTC
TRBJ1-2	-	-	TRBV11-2	CASSLAAGRDGYTF	TGTGCCAGCAGCTTAGCGGCAGGGCGCGATGGCTACACCTTC